The clone carrying this T cell receptor beta chain was detected a few times. What it binds is not known. These data belong to a study of T cell repertoires in cytomegalovirus infection. Study background: TCR beta signatures that were public indicated CMV infection and matching HLA type.

General study points: CMV-specific HLA-C-restricted TCR beta clonotypes dominated the ex vivo response. Frequencies of public TCR beta families were cumulated, and this identified carriers of CMV plus the relevant HLA.

TCRdb independently ran MiXCR on the reads; one entry per CDR3 protein. The sample records fewer than 550,000 distinct CDR3 sequences, more than 25% being singletons. The length of the CDR3 is 12 residues. Between the trimmed V and J ends, which lost 10 bases and 2 bases, there was a span of 11 bases. Per germline, CDR1 SEHNR and CDR2 FQNEAQ (reference sequence). The V gene is TRBV7-9, the J gene TRBJ1-1; D perhaps matches TRBD1 (5 bases). The specimen sequenced was PBMCs. The receptor was isolated from a human donor in good health (CMV status not recorded). Some clones in this sample may be carry-over from other donors' samples. Here the CDR3 reads CATTGENTEAFF. For the CDR3, the DNA is TGTGCCACCACGGGGGAAAACACTGAAGCTTTCTTT.